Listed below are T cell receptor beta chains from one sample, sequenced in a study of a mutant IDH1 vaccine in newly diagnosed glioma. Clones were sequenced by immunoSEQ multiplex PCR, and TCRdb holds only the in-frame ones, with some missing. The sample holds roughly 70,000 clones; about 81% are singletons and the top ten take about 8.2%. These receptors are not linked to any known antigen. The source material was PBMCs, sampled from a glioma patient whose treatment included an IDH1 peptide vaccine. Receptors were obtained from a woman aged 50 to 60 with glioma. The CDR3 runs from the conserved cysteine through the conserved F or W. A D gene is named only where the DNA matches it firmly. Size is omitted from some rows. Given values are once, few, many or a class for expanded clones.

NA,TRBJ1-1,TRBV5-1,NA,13,CASTKTVNTEAFF,TGCGCCAGCACCAAAACAGTGAACACTGAAGCTTTCTTT
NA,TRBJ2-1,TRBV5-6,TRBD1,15,CASSLEQGLWYEQFF,TGTGCCAGCAGCTTGGAACAGGGGTTATGGTATGAGCAGTTCTTC
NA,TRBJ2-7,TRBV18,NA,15,CASSPPWGLAYEQYF,TGTGCCAGCTCACCACCCTGGGGGCTTGCTTACGAGCAGTACTTC
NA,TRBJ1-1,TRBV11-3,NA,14,CASSYAGSPNEAFF,TGTGCCAGCAGCTACGCAGGGAGCCCGAATGAAGCTTTCTTT
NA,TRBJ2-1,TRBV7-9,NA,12,CASSYGINEQFF,TGTGCCAGCAGTTACGGGATAAATGAGCAGTTCTTC
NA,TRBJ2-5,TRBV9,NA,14,CASSVDRGLETQYF,TGTGCCAGCAGCGTAGACAGGGGACTAGAGACCCAGTACTTC
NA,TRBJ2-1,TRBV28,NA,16,CASSLRAAGEGNEQFF,TGTGCCAGCAGTTTAAGGGCGGCAGGGGAGGGCAATGAGCAGTTCTTC
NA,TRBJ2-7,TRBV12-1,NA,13,CASSWDSSYEQYF,TGTGCCAGCAGCTGGGACAGCTCCTACGAGCAGTACTTC
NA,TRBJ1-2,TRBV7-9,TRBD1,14,CASSRQGAPSGYTF,TGTGCCAGCAGCCGACAGGGGGCGCCGAGTGGCTACACCTTC
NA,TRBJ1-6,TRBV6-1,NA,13,CATGRPSVSPLHF,TGTGCCACCGGCCGGCCTTCCGTCTCACCCCTCCACTTT
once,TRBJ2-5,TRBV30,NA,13,CAWSVSSGETQYF,TGTGCCTGGAGTGTATCCAGTGGAGAGACCCAGTACTTC
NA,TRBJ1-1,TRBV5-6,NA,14,CASSLQGQGTEAFF,TGTGCCAGCAGCTTACAGGGCCAGGGAACTGAAGCTTTCTTT
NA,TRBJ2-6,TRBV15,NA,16,CATSRKWTAGANVLTF,TGTGCCACCAGCAGGAAATGGACTGCTGGGGCCAACGTCCTGACTTTC
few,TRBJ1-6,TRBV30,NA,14,CAWSMGERTSPLHF,TGTGCCTGGTCCATGGGGGAGAGGACGTCACCCCTCCACTTT
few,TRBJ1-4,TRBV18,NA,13,CASSPRISEKLFF,TGTGCCAGCTCACCACGGATTAGTGAAAAACTGTTTTTT
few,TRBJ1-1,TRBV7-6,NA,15,CASSWLTVGNTEAFF,TGTGCCAGCAGCTGGCTGACAGTAGGGAACACTGAAGCTTTCTTT
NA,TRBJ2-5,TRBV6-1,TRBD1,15,CASSRDRTGQETQYF,TGTGCCAGCAGCCGGGACCGGACAGGACAAGAGACCCAGTACTTC
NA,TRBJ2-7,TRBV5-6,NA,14,CASSLNRDRREQYF,TGTGCCAGCAGCTTAAACAGGGACCGCCGCGAGCAGTACTTC
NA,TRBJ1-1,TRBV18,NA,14,CASSPLRGNTEAFF,TGTGCCAGCTCACCCTTAAGAGGGAACACTGAAGCTTTCTTT
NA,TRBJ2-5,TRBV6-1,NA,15,CASSVGVLDQETQYF,TGTGCCAGCAGTGTTGGGGTACTGGACCAAGAGACCCAGTACTTC
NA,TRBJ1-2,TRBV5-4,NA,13,CASSSKLGDGYTF,TGTGCCAGCAGCAGCAAATTAGGGGATGGCTACACCTTC
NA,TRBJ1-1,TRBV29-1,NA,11,CSVDKDTEAFF,TGCAGCGTTGACAAGGACACTGAAGCTTTCTTT
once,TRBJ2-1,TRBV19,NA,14,CASSGSPTNNEQFF,TGTGCCAGTAGTGGAAGTCCGACCAACAATGAGCAGTTCTTC
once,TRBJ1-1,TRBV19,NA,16,CASTLDQSRVNTEAFF,TGTGCCAGTACCCTGGACCAGAGCAGGGTGAACACTGAAGCTTTCTTT
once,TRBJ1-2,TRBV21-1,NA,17,CASSKAGDNGGHYGYTF,TGTGCCAGCAGCAAAGCAGGAGATAATGGGGGGCACTATGGCTACACCTTC
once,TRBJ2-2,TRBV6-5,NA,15,CASSTGRVDAGELFF,TGTGCCAGCAGTACGGGACGGGTAGATGCCGGGGAGCTGTTTTTT
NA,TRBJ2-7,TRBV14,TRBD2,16,CASSQDVGGAGDEQYF,TGTGCCAGCAGCCAAGATGTTGGGGGAGCGGGGGACGAGCAGTACTTC
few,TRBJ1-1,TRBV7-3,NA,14,CASSLGRRNTEAFF,TGTGCCAGCAGCTTGGGTAGAAGGAACACTGAAGCTTTCTTT